A selection of T cell receptor beta chains follows, all from one sample in a study of T-cell reconstitution after alpha-beta-depleted transplantation in children. A single record per CDR3 protein comes from TCRdb applying MiXCR to the PCR reads. Among about 610,000 distinct CDR3 sequences listed, 10% were seen once. The sample in question was PBMCs from the stem cell graft donor, obtained from the stem cell graft. These receptors came from a human donor who donated a stem cell graft to a child with acute myeloid leukemia. Both conserved end residues are part of each CDR3. The D gene is left open where the match is weak. Clone size is given for some rows only: seen once, a few or many times, or a class if the clone is expanded.

>.|TRBV14|TRBD2|TRBJ2-1
CASSQDRGLAGSHWKQFF
TGTGCCAGCAGCCAAGATCGCGGACTAGCGGGGAGCCATTGGAAGCAGTTCTTC
>few|TRBV7-2|.|TRBJ1-3
CASSRFLDSSGNTIYF
TGTGCCAGCAGCCGATTTCTTGACAGCTCTGGAAACACCATATATTTT
>many|TRBV9|.|TRBJ1-5
CASSVGQINQPQHF
TGTGCCAGCAGCGTTGGGCAGATCAATCAGCCCCAGCATTTT
>few|TRBV2|.|TRBJ2-5
CASSGIWGETQYF
TGTGCCAGCAGTGGAATTTGGGGGGAGACCCAGTACTTC
>many|TRBV11-2|.|TRBJ2-7
CASSLDPVSYEQYF
TGTGCCAGCAGCTTAGATCCGGTTAGCTACGAGCAGTACTTC
>many|TRBV7-8|TRBD1|TRBJ1-2
CASSSRQGRDYGYTF
TGTGCCAGCAGCTCTCGACAGGGTAGAGACTATGGCTACACCTTC
>.|TRBV12-3/TRBV12-4|.|TRBJ2-7
CASSFFADFDYEQYF
TGTGCCAGCAGTTTCTTCGCGGATTTCGACTACGAGCAGTACTTC
>many|TRBV5-1|TRBD1|TRBJ2-1
CASSYGTGGYNEQFF
TGCGCCAGCAGCTACGGGACAGGGGGCTACAATGAGCAGTTCTTC
>many|TRBV6-2/TRBV6-3|TRBD2|TRBJ2-1
CASKPHTGLVINEQFF
TGTGCCAGCAAGCCTCATACGGGACTAGTTATCAATGAGCAGTTCTTC
>many|TRBV20-1|.|TRBJ2-4
CSAAQGSAKNIQYF
TGCAGTGCTGCCCAGGGTTCGGCCAAAAACATTCAGTACTTC
>many|TRBV7-8|TRBD2|TRBJ2-1
CASSSGLADLSYNEQFF
TGTGCCAGCAGCTCGGGACTAGCGGACCTCTCCTACAATGAGCAGTTCTTC
>.|TRBV7-2|TRBD2|TRBJ2-1
CASSPGLARDEQFF
TGTGCCAGCAGCCCGGGACTAGCTCGGGATGAGCAGTTCTTC
>many|TRBV29-1|.|TRBJ2-7
CSVLTGAYEQYF
TGCAGCGTGCTCACTGGGGCGTACGAGCAGTACTTC
>.|TRBV29-1|.|TRBJ1-1
CSVQGMGNTEAFF
TGCAGCGTCCAGGGTATGGGGAACACTGAAGCTTTCTTT
>.|TRBV28|TRBD2|TRBJ2-2
CASSLVGLAGSSNTGELFF
TGTGCCAGCAGTTTGGTGGGACTAGCGGGAAGCTCGAACACCGGGGAGCTGTTTTTT
>few|TRBV6-2/TRBV6-3|.|TRBJ2-1
CASSYFNEQFF
TGTGCCAGCAGTTACTTCAATGAGCAGTTCTTC
>.|TRBV12-3/TRBV12-4|.|TRBJ2-7
CASSPAVGAREQYF
TGTGCCAGCAGTCCCGCCGTCGGTGCGAGAGAGCAGTACTTC
>many|TRBV4-3|TRBD1|TRBJ2-7
CASSQVTGAYEQYF
TGCGCCAGCAGCCAAGTGACAGGGGCCTACGAGCAGTACTTC
>many|TRBV20-1|TRBD2|TRBJ2-7
CSAKGPLAGGLEQYF
TGCAGTGCTAAAGGGCCGCTAGCGGGGGGGCTCGAGCAGTACTTC
>.|TRBV7-3|TRBD2|TRBJ2-1
CASSLMGLKREGNNEQFF
TGTGCCAGCAGCTTAATGGGGTTGAAGCGGGAAGGGAACAATGAGCAGTTCTTC
>many|TRBV12-3/TRBV12-4|TRBD2|TRBJ2-7
CASSRGGATPYEQYF
TGTGCCAGCAGTCGGGGGGGCGCCACCCCCTACGAGCAGTACTTC
>.|TRBV3-1|TRBD1|TRBJ2-1
CASSQVSPRDRGTDEQFF
TGTGCCAGCAGCCAAGTTAGTCCCCGGGACAGGGGGACCGATGAGCAGTTCTTC
>few|TRBV6-2/TRBV6-3|TRBD2|TRBJ2-5
CASSYSGGLAEETQYF
TGTGCCAGCAGTTACTCTGGAGGACTAGCGGAAGAGACCCAGTACTTC
>.|TRBV12-3/TRBV12-4|.|TRBJ1-5
CASSPDNQPQHF
TGTGCCAGCAGTCCGGACAATCAGCCCCAGCATTTT
>.|TRBV12-3/TRBV12-4|TRBD2|TRBJ2-6
CASSMTSGGAMANVLTF
TGTGCCAGCAGTATGACTAGCGGGGGGGCAATGGCCAACGTCCTGACTTTC
>many|TRBV12-3/TRBV12-4|.|TRBJ2-3
CASSPVVTQYF
TGTGCCAGCAGCCCAGTGGTTACGCAGTATTTT
>.|TRBV20-1|TRBD1|TRBJ2-3
CSATERTGWYTDTQYF
TGCAGTGCCACAGAACGGACAGGGTGGTACACAGATACGCAGTATTTT
>many|TRBV15|.|TRBJ1-6
CATSRGLRNSPLHF
TGTGCCACCAGCAGAGGACTGCGAAATTCACCCCTCCACTTT
>.|TRBV14|.|TRBJ1-6
CASSQESGRWPRSNSPLHF
TGTGCCAGCAGCCAAGAATCGGGCCGTTGGCCTCGGAGTAATTCACCCCTCCACTTT
>.|TRBV29-1|.|TRBJ1-3
CSATGTGNTIYF
TGCAGCGCTACAGGGACGGGAAACACCATATATTTT
>many|TRBV12-3/TRBV12-4|.|TRBJ1-4
CASSLYGGWSEKLFF
TGTGCCAGCAGTTTATATGGGGGTTGGTCGGAAAAACTGTTTTTT
>few|TRBV12-3/TRBV12-4|TRBD2|TRBJ2-4
CASSFGREGTKNIQYF
TGTGCCAGCAGTTTCGGGAGGGAAGGGACCAAAAACATTCAGTACTTC
>.|TRBV2|.|TRBJ1-3
CASSLIPTWVSGNTIYF
TGTGCCAGCAGCCTGATCCCAACATGGGTCTCTGGAAACACCATATATTTT
>many|TRBV20-1|.|TRBJ1-2
CSAATGLNYGYTF
TGCAGTGCTGCAACAGGGTTGAACTATGGCTACACCTTC
>.|TRBV7-3|TRBD1|TRBJ2-3
CASSLTARGGERGDTHYF
TGTGCCAGCAGCTTAACAGCAAGAGGGGGCGAGAGAGGAGATACGCACTATTTT
>few|TRBV6-5|.|TRBJ2-7
CASSYGPGFSYEQYF
TGTGCCAGCAGTTACGGTCCGGGATTTTCCTACGAGCAGTACTTC
>.|TRBV5-1|.|TRBJ2-1
CASSLMAGPYNEQFF
TGCGCCAGCAGCTTGATGGCAGGGCCATACAATGAGCAGTTCTTC
>few|TRBV10-3|.|TRBJ2-5
CAISDSGSDETQYF
TGTGCCATCAGTGATTCCGGGTCCGACGAGACCCAGTACTTC
>many|TRBV6-1|.|TRBJ2-6
CASASRRTSGANVLTF
TGTGCCAGCGCATCCAGGCGAACTTCAGGGGCCAACGTCCTGACTTTC
>few|TRBV9|.|TRBJ1-2
CASSVGDYYGYTF
TGTGCCAGCAGCGTAGGTGACTATTATGGCTACACCTTC
>few|TRBV7-9|.|TRBJ2-1
CASSLVVGRGRPDNEQFF
TGTGCCAGCAGCTTAGTCGTTGGGAGGGGGCGCCCGGACAATGAGCAGTTCTTC
>many|TRBV12-3/TRBV12-4|.|TRBJ2-7
CASTSPSAEQYF
TGTGCCAGCACCAGTCCCTCCGCCGAGCAGTACTTC
>many|TRBV20-1|.|TRBJ2-1
CSAINAASSYNEQFF
TGCAGTGCTATAAATGCGGCTAGCTCCTACAATGAGCAGTTCTTC
>.|TRBV13|.|TRBJ2-7
CASSLSREQYF
TGTGCCAGCAGCTTAAGTCGGGAGCAGTACTTC
>many|TRBV12-3/TRBV12-4|TRBD1|TRBJ1-5
CASSSGTAPNQPQHF
TGTGCCAGCAGCTCTGGGACAGCCCCCAATCAGCCCCAGCATTTT
>few|TRBV20-1|.|TRBJ2-1
CSARDWADPNNEQFF
TGCAGTGCTAGAGATTGGGCGGACCCTAACAATGAGCAGTTCTTC
>.|TRBV20-1|TRBD2|TRBJ2-1
CSARDPKGLPTSGESSYNEQFF
TGCAGTGCTAGAGATCCTAAAGGACTACCGACTAGCGGGGAGAGCTCCTACAATGAGCAGTTCTTC